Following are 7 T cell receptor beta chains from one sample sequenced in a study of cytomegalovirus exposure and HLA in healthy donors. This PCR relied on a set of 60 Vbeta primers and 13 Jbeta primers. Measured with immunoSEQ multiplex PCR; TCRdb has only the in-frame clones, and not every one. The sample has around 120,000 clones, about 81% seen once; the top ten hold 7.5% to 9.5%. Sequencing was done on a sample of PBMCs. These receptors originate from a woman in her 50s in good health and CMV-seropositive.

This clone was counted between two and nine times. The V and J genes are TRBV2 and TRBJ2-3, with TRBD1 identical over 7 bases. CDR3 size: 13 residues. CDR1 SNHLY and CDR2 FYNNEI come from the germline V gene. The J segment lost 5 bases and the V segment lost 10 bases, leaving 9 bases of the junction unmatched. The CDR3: CAIGQASVDTQYF. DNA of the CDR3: TGTGCCATCGGACAGGCCTCGGTAGATACGCAGTATTTT.

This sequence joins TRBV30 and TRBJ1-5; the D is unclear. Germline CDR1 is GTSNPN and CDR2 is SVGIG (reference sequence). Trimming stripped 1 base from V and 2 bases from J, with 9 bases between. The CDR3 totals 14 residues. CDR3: CAWSGGFGNQPQHF. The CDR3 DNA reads TGTGCCTGGAGTGGAGGGTTCGGCAATCAGCCCCAGCATTTT.

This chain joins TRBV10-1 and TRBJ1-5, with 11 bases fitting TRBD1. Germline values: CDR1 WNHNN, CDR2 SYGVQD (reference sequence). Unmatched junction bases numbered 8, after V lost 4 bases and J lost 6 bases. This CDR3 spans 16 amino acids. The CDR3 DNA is TGCGCCAGCAGTGTTTCTCGGACAGGGGGCTTTCAGCCCCAGCATTTT. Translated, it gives CASSVSRTGGFQPQHF.

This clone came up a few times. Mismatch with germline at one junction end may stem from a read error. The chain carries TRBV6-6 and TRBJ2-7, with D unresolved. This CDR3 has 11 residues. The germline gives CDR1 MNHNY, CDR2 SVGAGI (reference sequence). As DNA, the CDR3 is TGTGCCAGCAGTTACTCCAACGAGCAGTACTTC. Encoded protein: CASSYSNEQYF.

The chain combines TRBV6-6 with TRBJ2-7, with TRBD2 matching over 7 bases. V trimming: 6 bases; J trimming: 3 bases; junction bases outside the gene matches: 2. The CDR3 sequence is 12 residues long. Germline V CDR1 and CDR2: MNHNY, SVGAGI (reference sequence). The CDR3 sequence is CASSGTNYEQYF. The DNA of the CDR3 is TGTGCCAGCAGCGGGACTAACTACGAGCAGTACTTC.

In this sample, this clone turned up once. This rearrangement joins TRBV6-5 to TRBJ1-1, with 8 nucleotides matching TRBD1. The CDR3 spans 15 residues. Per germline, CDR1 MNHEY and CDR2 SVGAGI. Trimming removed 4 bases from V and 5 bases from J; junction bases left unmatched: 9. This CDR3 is CASSFRTGMETEAFF. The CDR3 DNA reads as TGTGCCAGCAGTTTCCGGACAGGGATGGAAACTGAAGCTTTCTTT.

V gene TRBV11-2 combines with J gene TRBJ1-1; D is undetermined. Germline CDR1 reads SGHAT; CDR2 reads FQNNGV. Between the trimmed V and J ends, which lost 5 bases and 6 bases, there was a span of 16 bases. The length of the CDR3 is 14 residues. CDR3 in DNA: TGTGCCAGCAGCGCCCAACTAGGATCGTCTGAAGCTTTCTTT. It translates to CASSAQLGSSEAFF.